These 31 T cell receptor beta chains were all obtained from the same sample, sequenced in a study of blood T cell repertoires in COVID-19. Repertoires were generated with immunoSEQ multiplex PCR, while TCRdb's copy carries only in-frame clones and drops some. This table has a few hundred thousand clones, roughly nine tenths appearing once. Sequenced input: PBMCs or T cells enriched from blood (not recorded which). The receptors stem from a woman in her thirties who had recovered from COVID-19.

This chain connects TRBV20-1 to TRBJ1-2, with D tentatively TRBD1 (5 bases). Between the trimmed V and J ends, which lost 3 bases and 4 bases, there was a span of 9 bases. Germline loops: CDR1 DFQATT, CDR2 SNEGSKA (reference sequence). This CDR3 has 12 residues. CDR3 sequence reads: CSASSGGYGYTF. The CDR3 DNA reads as TGCAGTGCTAGTAGCGGGGGCTATGGCTACACCTTC.

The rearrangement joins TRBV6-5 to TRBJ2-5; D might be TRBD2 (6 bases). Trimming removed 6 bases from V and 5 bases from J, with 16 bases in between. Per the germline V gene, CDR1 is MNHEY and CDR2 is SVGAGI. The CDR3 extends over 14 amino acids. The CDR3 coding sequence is TGTGCCAGCAGGGGGACTTACGGAAGGGAGACCCAGTACTTC. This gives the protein CASRGTYGRETQYF.

The CDR3 loop reads CASSDDWNLYGYTF. CDR3 in DNA: TGTGCCAGCAGCGACGACTGGAACCTCTATGGCTACACCTTC. V gene TRBV14 combines with J gene TRBJ1-2; D call uncertain. Germline values: CDR1 SGHDN, CDR2 FVKESK. This CDR3 is 14 amino acids long. With 5 bases removed from V and 4 bases from J, the gap between germline ends came to 14 bases.

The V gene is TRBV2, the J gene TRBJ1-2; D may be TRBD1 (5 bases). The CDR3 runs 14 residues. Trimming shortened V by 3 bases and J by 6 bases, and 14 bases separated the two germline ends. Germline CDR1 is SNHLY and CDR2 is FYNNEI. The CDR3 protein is CASSEAPGGDGYTF. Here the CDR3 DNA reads TGTGCCAGCAGTGAGGCACCCGGGGGAGATGGCTACACCTTC.

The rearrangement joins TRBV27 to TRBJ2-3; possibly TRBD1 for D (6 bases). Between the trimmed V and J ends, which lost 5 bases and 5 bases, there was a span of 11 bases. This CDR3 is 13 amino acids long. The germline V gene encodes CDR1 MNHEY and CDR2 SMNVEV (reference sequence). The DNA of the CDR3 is TGTGCCAGCAGTCCCTCGACAGGAGATACGCAGTATTTT. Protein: CASSPSTGDTQYF.

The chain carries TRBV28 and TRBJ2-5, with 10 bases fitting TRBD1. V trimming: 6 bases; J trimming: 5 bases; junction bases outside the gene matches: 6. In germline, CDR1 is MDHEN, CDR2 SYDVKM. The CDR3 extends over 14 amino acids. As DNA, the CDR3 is TGTGCCAGCAGAGGGACAGGGGAATGGGAGACCCAGTACTTC. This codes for CASRGTGEWETQYF.

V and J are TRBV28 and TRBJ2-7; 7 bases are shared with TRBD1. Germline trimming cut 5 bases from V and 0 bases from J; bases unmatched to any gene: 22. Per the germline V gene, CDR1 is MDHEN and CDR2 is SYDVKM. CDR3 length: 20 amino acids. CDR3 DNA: TGTGCCAGCAGTCAAACAACAGGGGTCCTACCTCCTTTTACCTCCTACGAGCAGTACTTC. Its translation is CASSQTTGVLPPFTSYEQYF.

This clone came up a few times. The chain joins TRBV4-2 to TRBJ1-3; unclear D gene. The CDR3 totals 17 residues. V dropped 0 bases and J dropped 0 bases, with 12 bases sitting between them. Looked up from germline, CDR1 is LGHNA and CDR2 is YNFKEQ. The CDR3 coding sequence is TGTGCCAGCAGCCAAGATGGTGCAGACATCTCTGGAAACACCATATATTTT. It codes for CASSQDGADISGNTIYF.

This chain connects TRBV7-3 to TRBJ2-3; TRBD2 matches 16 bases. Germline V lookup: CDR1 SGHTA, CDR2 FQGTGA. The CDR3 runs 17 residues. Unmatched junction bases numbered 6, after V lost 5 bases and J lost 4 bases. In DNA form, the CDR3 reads TGTGCCAGCAGCACCGGGACTAGCGGGGGGGTGTCAGATACGCAGTATTTT. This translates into CASSTGTSGGVSDTQYF. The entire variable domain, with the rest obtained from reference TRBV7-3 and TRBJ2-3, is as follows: GAGVSQTPSNKVTEKGKYVELRCDPISGHTALYWYRQSLGQGPEFLIYFQGTGAADDSGLPNDRFFAVRPEGSVSTLKIQRTERGDSAVYLCASSTGTSGGVSDTQYFGPGTRLTVL.

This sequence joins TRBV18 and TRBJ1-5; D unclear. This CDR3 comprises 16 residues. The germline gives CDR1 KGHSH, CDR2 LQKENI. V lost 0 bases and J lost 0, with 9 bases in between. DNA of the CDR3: TGTGCCAGCTCACCACCGGGCAGTAATAGCAATCAGCCCCAGCATTTT. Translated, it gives CASSPPGSNSNQPQHF.

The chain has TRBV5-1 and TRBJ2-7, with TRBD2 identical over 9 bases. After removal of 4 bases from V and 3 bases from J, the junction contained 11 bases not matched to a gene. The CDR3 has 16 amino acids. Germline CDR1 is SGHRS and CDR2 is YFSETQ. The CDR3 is CASSITSGPLHYEQYF. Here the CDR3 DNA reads TGCGCCAGCAGCATCACTAGCGGGCCTTTACACTACGAGCAGTACTTC.

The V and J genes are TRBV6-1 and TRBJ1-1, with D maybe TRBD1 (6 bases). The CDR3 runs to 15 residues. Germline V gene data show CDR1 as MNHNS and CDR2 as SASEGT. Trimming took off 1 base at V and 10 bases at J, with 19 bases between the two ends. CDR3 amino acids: CASSEVRGGGGRAFF. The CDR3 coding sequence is TGTGCCAGCAGTGAAGTAAGGGGGGGAGGGGGAAGAGCTTTCTTT.

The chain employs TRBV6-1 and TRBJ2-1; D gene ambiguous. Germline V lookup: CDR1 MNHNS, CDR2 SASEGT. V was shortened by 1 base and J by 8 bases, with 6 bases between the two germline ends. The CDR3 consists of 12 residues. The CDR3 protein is CASSEGRYEQFF. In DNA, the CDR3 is TGTGCCAGCAGTGAAGGTAGATATGAGCAGTTCTTC.

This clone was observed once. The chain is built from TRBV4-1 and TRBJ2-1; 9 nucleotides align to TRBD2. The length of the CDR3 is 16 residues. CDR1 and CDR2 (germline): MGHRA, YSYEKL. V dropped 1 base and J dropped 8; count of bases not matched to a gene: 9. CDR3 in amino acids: CASSQVGIAGEDEQFF. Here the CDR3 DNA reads TGCGCCAGCAGCCAAGTAGGGATAGCGGGAGAAGATGAGCAGTTCTTC.

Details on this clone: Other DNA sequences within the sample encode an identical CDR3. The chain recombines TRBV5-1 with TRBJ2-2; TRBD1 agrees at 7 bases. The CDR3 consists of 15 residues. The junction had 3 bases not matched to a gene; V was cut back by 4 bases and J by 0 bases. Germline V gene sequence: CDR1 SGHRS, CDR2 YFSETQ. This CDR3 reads CASSPGTANTGELFF. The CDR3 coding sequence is TGCGCCAGCAGCCCCGGGACAGCGAACACCGGGGAGCTGTTTTTT. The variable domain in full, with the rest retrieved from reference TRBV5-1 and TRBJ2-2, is KAGVTQTPRYLIKTRGQQVTLSCSPISGHRSVSWYQQTPGQGLQFLFEYFSETQRNKGNFPGRFSGRQFSNSRSEMNVSTLELGDSALYLCASSPGTANTGELFFGEGSRLTVL.

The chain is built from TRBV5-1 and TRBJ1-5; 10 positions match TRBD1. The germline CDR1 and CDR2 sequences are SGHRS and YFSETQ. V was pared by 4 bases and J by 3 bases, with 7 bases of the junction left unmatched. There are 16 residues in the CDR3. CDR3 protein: CASSHGTGDNNQPQHF. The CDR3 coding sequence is TGCGCCAGCAGCCACGGGACAGGGGATAACAATCAGCCCCAGCATTTT.

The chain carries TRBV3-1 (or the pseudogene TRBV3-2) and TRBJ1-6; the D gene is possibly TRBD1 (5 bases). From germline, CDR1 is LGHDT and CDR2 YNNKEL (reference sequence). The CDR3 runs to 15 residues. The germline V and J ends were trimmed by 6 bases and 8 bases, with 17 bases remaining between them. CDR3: CASRGVGGWDSPLHF. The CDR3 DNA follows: TGTGCCAGCAGGGGGGTGGGAGGTTGGGATTCACCCCTCCACTTT.

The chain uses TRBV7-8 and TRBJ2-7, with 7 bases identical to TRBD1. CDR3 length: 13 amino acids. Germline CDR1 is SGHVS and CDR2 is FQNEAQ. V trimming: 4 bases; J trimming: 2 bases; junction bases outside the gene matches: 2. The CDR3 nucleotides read TGTGCCAGCAGCTCTACAGGGGCCTACGAGCAGTACTTC. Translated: CASSSTGAYEQYF.

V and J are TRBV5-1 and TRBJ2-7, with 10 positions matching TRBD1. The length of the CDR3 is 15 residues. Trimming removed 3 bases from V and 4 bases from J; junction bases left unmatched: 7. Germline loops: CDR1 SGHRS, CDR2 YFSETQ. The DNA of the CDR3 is TGCGCCAGCAGCTGGGCTGGGACAGGGGTATACGAGCAGTACTTC. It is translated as CASSWAGTGVYEQYF.

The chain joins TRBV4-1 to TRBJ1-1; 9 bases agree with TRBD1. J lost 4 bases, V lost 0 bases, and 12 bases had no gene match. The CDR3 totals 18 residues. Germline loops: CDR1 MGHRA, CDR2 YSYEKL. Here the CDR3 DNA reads TGCGCCAGCAGCCAAGAGAGGGACAGGGCCCGTCGAGGCACTGAAGCTTTCTTT. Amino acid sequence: CASSQERDRARRGTEAFF.

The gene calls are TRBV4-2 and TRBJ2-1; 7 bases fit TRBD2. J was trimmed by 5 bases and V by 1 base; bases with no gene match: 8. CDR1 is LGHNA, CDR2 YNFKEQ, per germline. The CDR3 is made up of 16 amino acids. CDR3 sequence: CASSQVGGSGDNEQFF. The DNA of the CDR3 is TGTGCCAGCAGCCAAGTGGGCGGGAGTGGGGACAATGAGCAGTTCTTC.

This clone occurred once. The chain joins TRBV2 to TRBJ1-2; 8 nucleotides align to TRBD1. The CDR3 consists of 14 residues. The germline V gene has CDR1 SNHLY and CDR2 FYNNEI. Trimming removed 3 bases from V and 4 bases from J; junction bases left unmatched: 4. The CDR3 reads CASSELDRVYGYTF. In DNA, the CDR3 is TGTGCCAGCAGTGAGTTGGACAGGGTCTATGGCTACACCTTC.

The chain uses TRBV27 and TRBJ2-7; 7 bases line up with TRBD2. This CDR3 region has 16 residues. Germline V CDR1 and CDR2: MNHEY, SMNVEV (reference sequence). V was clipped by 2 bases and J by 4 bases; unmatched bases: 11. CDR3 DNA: TGTGCCAGCAGTTTAACCCCGGGGGGAGTGGAGTACGAGCAGTACTTC. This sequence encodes CASSLTPGGVEYEQYF.

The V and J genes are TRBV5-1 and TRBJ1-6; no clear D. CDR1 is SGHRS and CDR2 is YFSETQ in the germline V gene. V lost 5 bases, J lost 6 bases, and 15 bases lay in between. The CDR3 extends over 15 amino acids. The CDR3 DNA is TGCGCCAGCAGAGATGCGGCGGGAGCTAATTCACCCCTCCACTTT. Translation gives CASRDAAGANSPLHF.

This chain's CDR3 is CASARDTQYF. CDR3 DNA: TGTGCCAGCGCGCGGGATACGCAGTATTTT. The chain is built from TRBV28 and TRBJ2-3; D is ambiguous. The CDR3 covers 10 residues. Germline V gene data show CDR1 as MDHEN and CDR2 as SYDVKM. Trimming took off 8 bases at V and 6 bases at J, with 6 bases between the two ends.

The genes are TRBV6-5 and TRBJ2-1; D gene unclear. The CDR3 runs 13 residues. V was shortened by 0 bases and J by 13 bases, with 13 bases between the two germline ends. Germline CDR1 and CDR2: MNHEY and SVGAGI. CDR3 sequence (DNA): TGTGCCAGCAGTTACTCGAAGGTAGGAGTTCAGTTCTTC. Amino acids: CASSYSKVGVQFF.

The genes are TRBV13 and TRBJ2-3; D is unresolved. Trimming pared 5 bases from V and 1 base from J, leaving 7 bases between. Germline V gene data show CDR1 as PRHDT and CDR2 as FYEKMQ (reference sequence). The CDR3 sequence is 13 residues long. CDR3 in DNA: TGTGCCAGCAGCCTATACCGCACAGATACGCAGTATTTT. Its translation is CASSLYRTDTQYF.

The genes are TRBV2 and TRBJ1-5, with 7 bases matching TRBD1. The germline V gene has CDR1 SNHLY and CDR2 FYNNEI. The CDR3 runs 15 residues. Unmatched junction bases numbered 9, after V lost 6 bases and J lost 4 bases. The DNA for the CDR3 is TGTGCCAGCAGGGTAGGAGAGGGGGCGAATCAGCCCCAGCATTTT. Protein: CASRVGEGANQPQHF.

The CDR3 is CASGRGDLSYEQYF. The CDR3 bases are TGTGCCAGCGGCCGGGGGGACCTCTCCTACGAGCAGTACTTC. The gene calls are TRBV5-6 and TRBJ2-7; TRBD2 agrees at 7 bases. The ends lost 7 bases at V and 0 bases at J; junction bases unmatched: 7. The CDR3 sequence is 14 residues long. CDR1 and CDR2 from the germline V gene are SGHDT and YYEEEE.

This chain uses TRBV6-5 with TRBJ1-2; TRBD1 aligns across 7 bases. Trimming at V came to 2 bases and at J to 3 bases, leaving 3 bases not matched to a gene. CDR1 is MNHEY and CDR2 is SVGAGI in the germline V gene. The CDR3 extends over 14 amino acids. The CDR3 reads CASSYDGTDYGYTF. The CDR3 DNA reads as TGTGCCAGCAGTTACGATGGGACAGACTATGGCTACACCTTC.

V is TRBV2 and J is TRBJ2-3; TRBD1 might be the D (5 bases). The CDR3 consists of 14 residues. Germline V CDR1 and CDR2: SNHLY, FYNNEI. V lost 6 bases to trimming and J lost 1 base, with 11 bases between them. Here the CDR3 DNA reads TGTGCCAGCAGGCCGGACATCGGCACAGATACGCAGTATTTT. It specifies CASRPDIGTDTQYF.